The 17 T cell receptor beta chains listed next were all sequenced from one sample in a study of T-cell reconstitution after alpha-beta-depleted transplantation in children. Researchers prepared the TCRbeta library using unique molecular identifiers, the study reports. MiXCR was run by TCRdb on the PCR reads, yielding one entry per CDR3 protein. The table lists 350,000 to 400,000 distinct CDR3 sequences, about 20% of them singletons. This sample comprised PBMCs from the stem cell graft donor, obtained from the stem cell graft. The receptors originated from a human donor who donated a stem cell graft to a child with acute myeloid leukemia.

The chain links TRBV12-3 or TRBV12-4 to TRBJ1-5; 9 nucleotides align to TRBD1. With 5 bases clipped from V and 6 bases from J, the junction kept 5 bases outside the gene matches. There are 14 residues in the CDR3. CDR3 bases: TGTGCCAGCAGTATATGGACAGGGGTTCAGCCCCAGCATTTT. Translation gives CASSIWTGVQPQHF.

This sequence joins TRBV12-3 or TRBV12-4 and TRBJ2-7; D may be TRBD1 (6 bases). CDR3 length: 13 residues. V was trimmed by 6 bases and J by 3 bases, leaving 12 bases between them. Here the CDR3 reads CASRKQGVYEQYF. The DNA of the CDR3 is TGTGCCAGCAGAAAACAGGGTGTCTACGAGCAGTACTTC.

In this sample, this clonotype turned up a few times. The V call is TRBV5-1, the J call TRBJ2-1; a possible D gene is TRBD2 (7 bases). Deletions cut 0 bases from V and 8 bases from J, with 15 bases between. The CDR3 extends over 15 amino acids. Germline CDR1 reads SGHRS; CDR2 reads YFSETQ. DNA for the CDR3: TGCGCCAGCAGCTTGGGGGAGGGGGGGGGCGATGAGCAGTTCTTC. Its protein is CASSLGEGGGDEQFF.

This clonotype has a handful of counts. V and J are TRBV3-1 and TRBJ2-1; D remains unclear. This CDR3 is built from 15 residues. Germline assignment: CDR1 LGHDT and CDR2 YNNKEL (reference sequence). The V end lost 1 base, the J end lost 3 bases, and 10 bases lay between the germline ends. DNA of the CDR3: TGTGCCAGCAGCCAAGGGTGGCGGAACTACAATGAGCAGTTCTTC. Its protein is CASSQGWRNYNEQFF.

V gene TRBV20-1 combines with J gene TRBJ1-1, with D tentatively TRBD1 (5 bases). CDR1 and CDR2 (germline): DFQATT, SNEGSKA (reference sequence). V was shortened by 6 bases and J by 10 bases, with 21 bases between the two germline ends. The length of the CDR3 is 13 residues. CDR3 in amino acids: CSASYAGDGAAFF. CDR3 coding DNA: TGCAGTGCCAGCTATGCGGGGGACGGGGCAGCTTTCTTT.

This chain uses TRBV5-1 with TRBJ1-5, with a tentative D call TRBD1 (5 bases). V shed 0 bases and J shed 1 base, with 11 bases lying between them. Germline-derived CDR1 and CDR2 are SGHRS and YFSETQ. This CDR3 is 16 amino acids long. The CDR3 sequence: CASSLAGLGSNQPQHF. The CDR3 DNA reads as TGCGCCAGCAGCTTGGCAGGGCTAGGGAGCAATCAGCCCCAGCATTTT.

This clonotype was detected many times. This rearrangement joins TRBV12-3 or TRBV12-4 to TRBJ2-1, with TRBD2 as a possible D gene (5 bases). The CDR3 length is 10 residues. V gave up 8 bases and J gave up 14 bases, with 13 bases separating them. For the CDR3, the DNA is TGTGCCAGCGCCAGGAGGATTAAGTTCTTC. Amino acid sequence: CASARRIKFF.

This clonotype has just a few counts. A read error may produce the germline difference seen at one junction end. V usage is TRBV6-5 and J usage is TRBJ2-1; D could derive from TRBD1 or TRBD2 (5 bases each). The CDR3 covers 13 residues. Looked up from germline, CDR1 is MNHEY and CDR2 is SVGAGI. The CDR3 sequence is CASSYSRDLGHVF. CDR3 in DNA: TGTGCCAGCAGTTACTCCCGGGACCTAGGGCACGTCTTC.

This clonotype was detected many times. The chain couples TRBV15 to TRBJ2-1; tentative D call: TRBD2 (6 bases). CDR3 length: 20 amino acids. Germline assignment: CDR1 LNHNV and CDR2 YYDKDF (reference sequence). V gave up 0 bases and J gave up 1 base, with 22 bases separating them. The CDR3 coding sequence is TGTGCCACCAGCAGAGATCAGGGTGCGGCGGAGCGGGTTTCCTACAATGAGCAGTTCTTC. Its translation: CATSRDQGAAERVSYNEQFF.

This clonotype was picked up a small number of times. The J gene is TRBJ1-6, the V gene TRBV9; possibly TRBD1 for D (6 bases). The CDR3 runs to 15 residues. V shed 0 bases and J shed 7 bases, with 11 bases lying between them. Looked up from germline, CDR1 is SGDLS and CDR2 is YYNGEE. DNA of the CDR3: TGTGCCAGCAGCGTAGAAGGAGGGGGGAATTCACCCCTCCACTTT. This codes for CASSVEGGGNSPLHF.

The CDR3 nucleotides read TGTGCCAGCAGTTTACTCCTCCGTGGTCGGCACTATGGCTACACCTTC. As protein: CASSLLLRGRHYGYTF. V usage is TRBV12-3 or TRBV12-4 and J usage is TRBJ1-2, with D uncertain. CDR3 length: 16 amino acids. Trimming took off 2 bases at V and 3 bases at J, with 16 bases between the two ends.

This clonotype was found a few times. As DNA, the CDR3 is TGTGCCACCAGCAGAGATCTGACTAGTTACACAGGCCAGTACTTC. As protein: CATSRDLTSYTGQYF. The chain joins TRBV15 to TRBJ2-5, with D perhaps matching TRBD2 (6 bases). The V gene's germline CDR1 is LNHNV and CDR2 YYDKDF (reference sequence). V dropped 0 bases and J dropped 10 bases, with 18 bases sitting between them. The CDR3 spans 15 residues.

This clonotype was detected a few times. The rearrangement uses TRBV7-9 and TRBJ1-6; tentative D call: TRBD1 (5 bases). The CDR3 length is 17 residues. V was pared by 6 bases and J by 6 bases, with 21 bases between. CDR1 and CDR2 from the germline V gene are SEHNR and FQNEAQ (reference sequence). Written as DNA, the CDR3 is TGTGCCAGCAGGGATTACCCCAGGGACGCCTTTAATTCACCCCTCCACTTT. It yields the protein CASRDYPRDAFNSPLHF.

This sequence joins TRBV20-1 and TRBJ2-2, with unresolved D. The CDR3 is made up of 12 amino acids. The V end was cut by 1 base, the J end by 9 bases, with 9 bases between. Germline lookup yields CDR1 DFQATT and CDR2 SNEGSKA (reference sequence). CDR3 DNA sequence: TGCAGTGCTAGAGGCGGAGAGAGGGAGCTGTTTTTT. It is translated as CSARGGERELFF.

There are a few counts of this clonotype. The gene calls are TRBV18 and TRBJ1-4; weak D call: TRBD1 (6 bases). Trimming shortened V by 3 bases and J by 4 bases, and 12 bases separated the two germline ends. The CDR3 is made up of 15 amino acids. Germline CDR1 reads KGHSH; CDR2 reads LQKENI. The CDR3 region is CASSPRTADNEKLFF. The CDR3 DNA follows: TGTGCCAGCTCACCTAGGACAGCTGATAATGAAAAACTGTTTTTT. Supplemented by reference TRBV18 and TRBJ1-4, the full variable domain reads NAGVMQNPRHLVRRRGQEARLRCSPMKGHSHVYWYRQLPEEGLKFMVYLQKENIIDESGMPKERFSAEFPKEGPSILRIQQVVRGDSAAYFCASSPRTADNEKLFFGSGTQLSVL.

The DNA of the CDR3 is TGTGCCAGCAGTGAATGGGAGACTAGTGTCCACAATGAGCAGTTCTTC. Protein product: CASSEWETSVHNEQFF. The chain joins TRBV25-1 to TRBJ2-1, with TRBD2 as a possible D gene (6 bases). The CDR3 is made up of 16 amino acids. The V end was cut by 1 base, the J end by 5 bases, with 15 bases between. Germline V CDR1 and CDR2: MGHDK, SYGVNS.

This clonotype was recorded a few times. The chain uses TRBV7-3 and TRBJ1-1, with 7 nucleotides matching TRBD1. This CDR3 is built from 14 residues. CDR1 and CDR2 (germline): SGHTA, FQGTGA. Unmatched junction bases numbered 5, after V lost 6 bases and J lost 1 base. The CDR3 sequence: CASSFGQENTEAFF. The CDR3 DNA follows: TGTGCCAGCAGTTTTGGACAGGAGAACACTGAAGCTTTCTTT. Combining the CDR3 with reference TRBV7-3 and TRBJ1-1 gives the whole variable domain GAGVSQTPSNKVTEKGKYVELRCDPISGHTALYWYRQSLGQGPEFLIYFQGTGAADDSGLPNDRFFAVRPEGSVSTLKIQRTERGDSAVYLCASSFGQENTEAFFGQGTRLTVV.